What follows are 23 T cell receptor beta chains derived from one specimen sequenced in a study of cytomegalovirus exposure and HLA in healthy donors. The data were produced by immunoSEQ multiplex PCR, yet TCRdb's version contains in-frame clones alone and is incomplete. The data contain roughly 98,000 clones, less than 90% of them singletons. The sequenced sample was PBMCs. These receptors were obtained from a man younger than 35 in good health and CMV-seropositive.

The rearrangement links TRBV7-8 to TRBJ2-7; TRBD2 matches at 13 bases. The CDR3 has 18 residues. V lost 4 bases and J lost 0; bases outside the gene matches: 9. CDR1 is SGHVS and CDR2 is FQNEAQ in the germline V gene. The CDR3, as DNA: TGTGCCAGCAGCTCACGACTAGCGGGGGGCCAGAGCTCCTACGAGCAGTACTTC. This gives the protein CASSSRLAGGQSSYEQYF. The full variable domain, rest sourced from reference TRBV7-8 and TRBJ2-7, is GAGVSQSPRYKVAKRGQDVALRCDPISGHVSLFWYQQALGQGPEFLTYFQNEAQLDKSGLPSDRFFAERPEGSVSTLKIQRTQQEDSAVYLCASSSRLAGGQSSYEQYFGPGTRLTVT.

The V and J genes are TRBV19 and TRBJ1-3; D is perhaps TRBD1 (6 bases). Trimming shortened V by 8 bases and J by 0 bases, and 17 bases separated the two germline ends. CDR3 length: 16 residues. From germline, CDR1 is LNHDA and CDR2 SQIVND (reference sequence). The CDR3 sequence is CASSPPGQISGNTIYF. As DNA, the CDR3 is TGTGCCAGTTCGCCACCTGGACAGATCTCTGGAAACACCATATATTTT.

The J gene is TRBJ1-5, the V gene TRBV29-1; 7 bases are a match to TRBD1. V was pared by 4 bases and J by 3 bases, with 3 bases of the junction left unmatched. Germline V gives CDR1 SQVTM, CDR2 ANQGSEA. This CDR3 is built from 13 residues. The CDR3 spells CSVGQGLNQPQHF. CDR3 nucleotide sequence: TGCAGCGTTGGACAGGGCCTCAATCAGCCCCAGCATTTT.

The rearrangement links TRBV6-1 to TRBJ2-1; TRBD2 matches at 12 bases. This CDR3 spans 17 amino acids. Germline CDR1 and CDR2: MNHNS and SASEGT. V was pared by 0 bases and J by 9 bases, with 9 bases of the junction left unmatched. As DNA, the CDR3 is TGTGCCAGCAGTGAAGCTTGGCTAGCGGGAGGGAAGGGTGAGCAGTTCTTC. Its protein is CASSEAWLAGGKGEQFF.

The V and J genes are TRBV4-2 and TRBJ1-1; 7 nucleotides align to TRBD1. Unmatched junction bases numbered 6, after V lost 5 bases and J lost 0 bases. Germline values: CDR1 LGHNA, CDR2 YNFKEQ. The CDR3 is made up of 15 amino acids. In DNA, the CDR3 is TGTGCCAGCAGCGCTTCAGGGACAGTGAACACTGAAGCTTTCTTT. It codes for CASSASGTVNTEAFF.

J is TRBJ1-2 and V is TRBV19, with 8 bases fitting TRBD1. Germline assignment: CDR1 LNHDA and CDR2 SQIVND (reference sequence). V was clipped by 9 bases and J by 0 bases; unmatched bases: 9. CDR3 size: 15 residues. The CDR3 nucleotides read TGTGCCAGCCATAGGGACAGGCGAACTAACTATGGCTACACCTTC. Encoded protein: CASHRDRRTNYGYTF.

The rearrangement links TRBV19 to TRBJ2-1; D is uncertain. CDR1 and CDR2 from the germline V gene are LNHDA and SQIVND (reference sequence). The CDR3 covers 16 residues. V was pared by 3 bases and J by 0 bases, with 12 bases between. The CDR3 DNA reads TGTGCCAGTAGTATCCATTATGCGGTCTCCTACAATGAGCAGTTCTTC. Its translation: CASSIHYAVSYNEQFF.

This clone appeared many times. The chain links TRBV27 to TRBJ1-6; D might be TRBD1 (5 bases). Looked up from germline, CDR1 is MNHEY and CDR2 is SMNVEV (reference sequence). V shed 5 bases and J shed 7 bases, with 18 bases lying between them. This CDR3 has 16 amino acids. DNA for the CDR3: TGTGCCAGCAGTATGGCCGGGGGGACGGTAAATTCACCCCTCCACTTT. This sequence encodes CASSMAGGTVNSPLHF.

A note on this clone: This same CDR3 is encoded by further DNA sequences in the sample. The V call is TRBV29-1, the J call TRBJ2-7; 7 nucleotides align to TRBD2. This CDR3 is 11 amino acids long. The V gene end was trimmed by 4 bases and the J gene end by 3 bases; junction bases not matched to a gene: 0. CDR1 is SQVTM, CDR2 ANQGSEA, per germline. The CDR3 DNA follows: TGCAGCGTTGGGGGGGGCTACGAGCAGTACTTC. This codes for CSVGGGYEQYF.

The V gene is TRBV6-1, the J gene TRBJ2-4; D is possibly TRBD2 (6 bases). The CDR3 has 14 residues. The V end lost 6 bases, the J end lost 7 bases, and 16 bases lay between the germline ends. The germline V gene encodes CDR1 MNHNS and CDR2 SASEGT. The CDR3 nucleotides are TGTGCCAGCAGGGGAGGACCTGGCCCGAACATTCAGTACTTC. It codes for CASRGGPGPNIQYF.

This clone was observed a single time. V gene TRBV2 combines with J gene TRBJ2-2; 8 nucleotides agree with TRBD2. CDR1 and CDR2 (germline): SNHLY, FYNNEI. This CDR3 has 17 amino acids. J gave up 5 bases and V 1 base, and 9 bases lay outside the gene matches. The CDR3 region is CASSEESLREGTGELFF. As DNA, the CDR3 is TGTGCCAGCAGTGAAGAAAGCCTCCGGGAGGGAACCGGGGAGCTGTTTTTT.

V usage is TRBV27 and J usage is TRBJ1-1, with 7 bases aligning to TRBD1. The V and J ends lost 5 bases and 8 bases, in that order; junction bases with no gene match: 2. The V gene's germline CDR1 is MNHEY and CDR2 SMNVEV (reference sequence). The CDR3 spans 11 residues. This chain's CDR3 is CASSAQGEAFF. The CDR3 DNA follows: TGTGCCAGCAGTGCACAGGGGGAAGCTTTCTTT.

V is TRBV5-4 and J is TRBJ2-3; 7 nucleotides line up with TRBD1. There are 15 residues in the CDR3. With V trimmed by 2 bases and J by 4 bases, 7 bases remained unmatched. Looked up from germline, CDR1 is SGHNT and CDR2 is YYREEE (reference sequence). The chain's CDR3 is CASSFVGRGSDTQYF. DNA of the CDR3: TGTGCCAGCAGCTTTGTGGGCAGGGGGTCAGATACGCAGTATTTT.

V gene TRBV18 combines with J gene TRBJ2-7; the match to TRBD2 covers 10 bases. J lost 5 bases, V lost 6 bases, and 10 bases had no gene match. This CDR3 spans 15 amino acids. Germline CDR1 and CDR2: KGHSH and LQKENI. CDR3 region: CASSASKREGNEQYF. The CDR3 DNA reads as TGTGCCAGCTCCGCGTCTAAGCGGGAGGGGAACGAGCAGTACTTC. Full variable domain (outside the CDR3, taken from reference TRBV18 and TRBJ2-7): NAGVMQNPRHLVRRRGQEARLRCSPMKGHSHVYWYRQLPEEGLKFMVYLQKENIIDESGMPKERFSAEFPKEGPSILRIQQVVRGDSAAYFCASSASKREGNEQYFGPGTRLTVT.

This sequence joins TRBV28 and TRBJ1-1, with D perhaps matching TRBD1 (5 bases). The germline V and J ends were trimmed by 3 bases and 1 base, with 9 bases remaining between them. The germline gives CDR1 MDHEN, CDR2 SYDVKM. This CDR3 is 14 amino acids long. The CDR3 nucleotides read TGTGCCAGCAGTTTCGGGGGAGAGAACACTGAAGCTTTCTTT. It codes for CASSFGGENTEAFF.

The DNA of the CDR3 is TGTGCCAGCAGCCGTACTAGCGTCGAGACCCAGTACTTC. The encoded protein is CASSRTSVETQYF. The chain links TRBV5-4 to TRBJ2-5; TRBD2 agrees at 7 bases. The CDR3 has 13 amino acids. Germline lookup yields CDR1 SGHNT and CDR2 YYREEE (reference sequence). V dropped 4 bases and J dropped 5; count of bases not matched to a gene: 5.

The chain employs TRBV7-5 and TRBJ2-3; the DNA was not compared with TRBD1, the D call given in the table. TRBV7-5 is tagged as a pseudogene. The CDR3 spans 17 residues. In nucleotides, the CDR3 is TGTGTCAGAAGCAACCTACAGGGGGCGCCCCCAACAGATACGCAGTATTTT. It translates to CVRSNLQGAPPTDTQYF.

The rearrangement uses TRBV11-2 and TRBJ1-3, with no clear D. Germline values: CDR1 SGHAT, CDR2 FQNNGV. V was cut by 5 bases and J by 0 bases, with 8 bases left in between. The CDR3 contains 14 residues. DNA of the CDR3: TGTGCCAGCAGCCCGCAGAACTCTGGAAACACCATATATTTT. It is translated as CASSPQNSGNTIYF.

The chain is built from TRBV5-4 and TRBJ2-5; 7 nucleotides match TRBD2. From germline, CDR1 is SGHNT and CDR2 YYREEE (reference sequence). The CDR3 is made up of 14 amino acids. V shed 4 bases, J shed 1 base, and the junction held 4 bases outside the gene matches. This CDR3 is CASSSGARQETQYF. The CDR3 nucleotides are TGTGCCAGCAGCAGCGGGGCCCGCCAAGAGACCCAGTACTTC.

CDR3 region: CASSELRGGTGELFF. Here the CDR3 DNA reads TGTGCCAGCAGTGAACTCAGAGGCGGCACCGGGGAGCTGTTTTTT. The chain employs TRBV6-1 and TRBJ2-2; no reliable D call. Germline CDR1 reads MNHNS; CDR2 reads SASEGT. The V end was cut by 2 bases, the J end by 4 bases, with 11 bases between. The CDR3 has 15 amino acids.

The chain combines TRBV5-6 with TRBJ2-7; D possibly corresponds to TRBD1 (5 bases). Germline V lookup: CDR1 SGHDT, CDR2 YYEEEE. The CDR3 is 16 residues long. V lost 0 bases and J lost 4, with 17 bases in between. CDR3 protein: CASSLALGQKHYEQYF. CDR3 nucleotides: TGTGCCAGCAGCTTGGCTCTTGGACAAAAGCATTACGAGCAGTACTTC.

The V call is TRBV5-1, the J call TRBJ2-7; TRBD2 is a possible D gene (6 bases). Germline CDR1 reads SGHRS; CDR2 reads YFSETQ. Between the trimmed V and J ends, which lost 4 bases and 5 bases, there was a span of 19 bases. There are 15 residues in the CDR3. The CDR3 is CASSLRDSRLHEQYF. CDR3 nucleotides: TGCGCCAGCAGCCTCCGGGACTCCCGGTTGCACGAGCAGTACTTC.

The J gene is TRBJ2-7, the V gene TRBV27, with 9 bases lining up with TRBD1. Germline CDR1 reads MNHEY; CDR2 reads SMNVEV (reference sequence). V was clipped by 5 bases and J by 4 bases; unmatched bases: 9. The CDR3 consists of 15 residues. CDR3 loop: CASSPTGTGFYEQYF. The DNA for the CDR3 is TGTGCCAGCAGTCCCACCGGGACAGGGTTTTACGAGCAGTACTTC.